The text below deals with one T cell receptor beta chain. Source study methods: How many nucleated cells were present was estimated from reference gene primer amplification. Measured with immunoSEQ multiplex PCR; TCRdb has only the in-frame clones, and not every one. V, J and clone size derive from that table, while D and trimming were established from the DNA sequence. The sample records fewer than 450,000 clones, 88% being singletons. The CDR3 loop spans 16 amino acids. Germline CDR1 is MGHRA and CDR2 is YSYEKL. Trimming cost V 1 base and J 1 base, with 10 bases left between them. This entry comes from a study of blood T cell repertoires in COVID-19. Across the whole study: The analysed material was cDNA or gDNA that came from T cells, B-cell-depleted T cells, or PBMCs.

Source material: PBMCs or T cells enriched from blood (not recorded which). The chain combines TRBV4-1 with TRBJ1-4; a weak D match, TRBD1 (5 bases). This clonotype was sampled from a woman aged 18-29 years who had recovered from COVID-19. For the CDR3, the DNA is TGCGCCAGCAGCCAAGGAACGACAGTAACTAATGAAAAACTGTTTTTT. Translation: CASSQGTTVTNEKLFF.